Listed here are 21 T cell receptor beta chains from one sample, sequenced in a study of response to subunit inactivated influenza vaccine. From the RT-PCR reads, TCRdb called clonotypes with MiXCR, one entry per CDR3 protein. The profile covers fewer than 600,000 distinct CDR3 sequences, with about 7.2% appearing a single time and around 12% taken by the ten largest. The sample was PBMCs from blood, taken about 23 months after vaccination. These receptors were collected from a man aged 45 to 75 who received an inactivated influenza vaccine.

This clonotype was seen only a few times. This chain links TRBV28 with TRBJ2-7; the D gene is possibly TRBD2 (6 bases). The V gene lost 7 bases and the J gene lost 0 bases, with 13 bases spanning the gap. Germline V gene lookup returns CDR1 MDHEN and CDR2 SYDVKM. The CDR3 consists of 14 residues. The CDR3 sequence is CASIASTSSYEQYF. The DNA of the CDR3 is TGTGCCAGCATTGCTTCGACTAGCTCCTACGAGCAGTACTTC.

The V call is TRBV6-6, the J call TRBJ2-1; no clear D. CDR3 length: 11 amino acids. Germline CDR1 is MNHNY and CDR2 is SVGAGI (reference sequence). Deletions cut 7 bases from V and 5 bases from J, with 6 bases between. The chain's CDR3 is CASTLDNEQFF. CDR3 bases: TGTGCCAGCACCCTGGACAATGAGCAGTTCTTC.

CDR3: CSVEDRGRGKETQYF. The CDR3 DNA reads as TGCAGCGTTGAAGATAGGGGGCGCGGCAAAGAGACCCAGTACTTC. The chain combines TRBV29-1 with TRBJ2-5, with 7 positions matching TRBD1. Germline loops: CDR1 SQVTM, CDR2 ANQGSEA. V lost 0 bases and J lost 3; bases outside the gene matches: 7. This CDR3 spans 15 amino acids.

This clonotype was seen at least ten times. This chain connects TRBV6-2 or TRBV6-3 to TRBJ2-3; D remains ambiguous. From germline, CDR1 is MNHEY and CDR2 SVGEGT. This CDR3 region has 14 residues. Trimming pared 2 bases from V and 5 bases from J, leaving 11 bases between. The DNA for the CDR3 is TGTGCCAGCAGTTACACCGGGCCTCTAGATACGCAGTATTTT. Protein: CASSYTGPLDTQYF.

This chain connects TRBV20-1 to TRBJ2-5; perhaps TRBD2 as D (7 bases). The CDR3 runs 14 residues. Germline-derived CDR1 and CDR2 are DFQATT and SNEGSKA (reference sequence). This chain's CDR3 is CCGGPGLAVETQYF. CDR3 nucleotides: TGCTGTGGGGGCCCGGGTCTAGCGGTGGAGACCCAGTACTTC.

This clonotype has just a few counts. The rearrangement joins TRBV5-1 to TRBJ2-1; TRBD2 might be the D (6 bases). V lost 1 base, J lost 9 bases, and 14 bases lay in between. The CDR3 extends over 14 amino acids. Germline V gene data show CDR1 as SGHRS and CDR2 as YFSETQ. The CDR3 region has the DNA TGCGCCAGCAGCTTGAGTTCGACTAGTGGTGAGCAGTTCTTC. This translates into CASSLSSTSGEQFF.

This clonotype was counted at least ten times. This chain's CDR3 is CSVEDQSGRGDTQYF. The CDR3 DNA sequence: TGCAGCGTTGAAGATCAGTCAGGGCGGGGAGATACGCAGTATTTT. The J gene is TRBJ2-3, the V gene TRBV29-1; TRBD2 might be the D (6 bases). Germline CDR1 is SQVTM and CDR2 is ANQGSEA. The length of the CDR3 is 15 residues. V shed 0 bases and J shed 5 bases, with 15 bases lying between them.

This clonotype was observed many times. The rearrangement links TRBV5-1 to TRBJ1-2; D perhaps matches TRBD1 (5 bases). Trimming stripped 2 bases from V and 5 bases from J, with 19 bases between. The CDR3 extends over 16 amino acids. Germline loops: CDR1 SGHRS, CDR2 YFSETQ. Here the CDR3 reads CASSLGGQGVTYGYTF. The CDR3, as DNA: TGCGCCAGCAGCTTAGGCGGGCAGGGTGTGACGTATGGCTACACCTTC.

The chain links TRBV18 to TRBJ2-3; TRBD1 matches 8 bases. V lost 3 bases and J lost 3; bases outside the gene matches: 8. Per the germline V gene, CDR1 is KGHSH and CDR2 is LQKENI. The CDR3 contains 16 residues. Here the CDR3 DNA reads TGTGCCAGCTCACCTCGCGACAGGGGATTTACAGATACGCAGTATTTT. This encodes CASSPRDRGFTDTQYF.

This clonotype was picked up a small number of times. The V call is TRBV29-1, the J call TRBJ2-7; D gene ambiguous. The CDR3 covers 11 residues. Trimming removed 5 bases from V and 6 bases from J, with 11 bases in between. Germline V gives CDR1 SQVTM, CDR2 ANQGSEA. The DNA for the CDR3 is TGCAGCGTTTCTACGGTGTCCGAGCAGTACTTC. Amino acids: CSVSTVSEQYF.

This clonotype was seen a few times. The chain has TRBV7-9 and TRBJ2-3; D is unresolved. The CDR3 length is 13 residues. V was trimmed by 3 bases and J by 6 bases, leaving 10 bases between them. Germline V gene lookup returns CDR1 SEHNR and CDR2 FQNEAQ (reference sequence). The CDR3 region is CASSFPMRDTQYF. The CDR3 nucleotides are TGTGCCAGCAGCTTTCCAATGCGGGATACGCAGTATTTT.

This clonotype was counted only a few times. The gene calls are TRBV29-1 and TRBJ2-7; TRBD1 matches 7 bases. The CDR3 contains 13 residues. CDR1 is SQVTM, CDR2 ANQGSEA, per germline. V trimming: 6 bases; J trimming: 6 bases; junction bases outside the gene matches: 11. The chain's CDR3 is CSVRLGGSPEQYF. The CDR3 DNA reads as TGCAGCGTCCGCTTAGGGGGCTCTCCCGAGCAGTACTTC.

This clonotype occurred many times. CDR3 in DNA: TGTGCCAGCAGCCCACCGGGACAGGGATGGTACGAGCAGTACTTC. Translating it yields CASSPPGQGWYEQYF. The rearrangement links TRBV9 to TRBJ2-7; TRBD1 matches at 9 bases. CDR1 and CDR2 from the germline V gene are SGDLS and YYNGEE. The trim removed 4 bases at V and 4 bases at J, leaving 9 bases unmatched. This CDR3 has 15 amino acids.

V is TRBV7-8 and J is TRBJ1-2, with D possibly TRBD1 on 5 matching bases. V lost 5 bases, J lost 4 bases, and 14 bases lay in between. The CDR3 is 14 residues long. Looked up from germline, CDR1 is SGHVS and CDR2 is FQNEAQ. The CDR3 loop is CASSLSIGAYGYTF. CDR3 nucleotide sequence: TGTGCCAGCAGCCTCAGTATAGGGGCCTATGGCTACACCTTC. Variable domain in full (rest from reference TRBV7-8 and TRBJ1-2): GAGVSQSPRYKVAKRGQDVALRCDPISGHVSLFWYQQALGQGPEFLTYFQNEAQLDKSGLPSDRFFAERPEGSVSTLKIQRTQQEDSAVYLCASSLSIGAYGYTFGSGTRLTVV.

This clonotype was seen a few times. This CDR3 is CAISAWGTPGQTTATNEKLFF. CDR3 in DNA: TGTGCCATCAGTGCCTGGGGGACTCCGGGACAGACAACCGCAACTAATGAAAAACTGTTTTTT. The rearrangement uses TRBV10-3 and TRBJ1-4; 7 bases fit TRBD1. CDR1 is ENHRY and CDR2 is SYGVKD in the germline V gene. The V gene end was trimmed by 4 bases and the J gene end by 0 bases; junction bases not matched to a gene: 20. The length of the CDR3 is 21 residues.

The chain joins TRBV2 to TRBJ2-5; D is undetermined. Germline CDR1 and CDR2: SNHLY and FYNNEI. This CDR3 has 14 amino acids. V gave up 8 bases and J gave up 5 bases, with 18 bases separating them. The CDR3 is CASSPGRPGETQYF. In DNA form, the CDR3 reads TGTGCCAGCTCTCCTGGACGGCCCGGGGAGACCCAGTACTTC.

This clonotype showed up just a few times. The chain links TRBV7-6 to TRBJ2-7; 10 bases match TRBD1. Losses at the gene ends were 5 bases for V and 4 bases for J; bases not matched to a gene: 14. This CDR3 is 17 amino acids long. The germline V gene encodes CDR1 SGHVS and CDR2 FNYEAQ. CDR3 loop: CASSMGQGFPNIYEQYF. The CDR3, as DNA: TGTGCCAGCAGCATGGGACAGGGGTTCCCTAACATTTACGAGCAGTACTTC. Full variable domain (remainder filled in from reference TRBV7-6 and TRBJ2-7): GAGVSQSPRYKVTKRGQDVALRCDPISGHVSLYWYRQALGQGPEFLTYFNYEAQQDKSGLPNDRFSAERPEGSISTLTIQRTEQRDSAMYRCASSMGQGFPNIYEQYFGPGTRLTVT.

The chain couples TRBV7-3 to TRBJ2-1; D is unresolved. The V and J ends lost 10 bases and 5 bases respectively, with 9 bases between them. Germline V CDR1 and CDR2: SGHTA, FQGTGA. The CDR3 is made up of 11 amino acids. CDR3 sequence (DNA): TGTGCCACCTTTATTCACAATGAGCAGTTCTTC. This gives the protein CATFIHNEQFF.

This clonotype was seen at least ten times. The chain joins TRBV12-3 or TRBV12-4 to TRBJ2-3, with a tentative D call TRBD2 (5 bases). The CDR3 loop spans 14 amino acids. Trimming cost V 5 bases and J 0 bases, with 9 bases left between them. The CDR3 here is CASSIGLSTDTQYF. The CDR3 DNA follows: TGTGCCAGCAGTATCGGACTGAGCACAGATACGCAGTATTTT.

This clonotype was observed a handful of times. This sequence joins TRBV7-2 and TRBJ2-7; D ambiguous. Between the trimmed V and J ends, which lost 5 bases and 6 bases, there was a span of 14 bases. Germline CDR1 and CDR2: SGHTA and FQGNSA. The CDR3 totals 13 residues. The CDR3 nucleotides read TGTGCCAGCAGCCCCCAGAGGCGGAGCGAGCAGTACTTC. Translated: CASSPQRRSEQYF.

This clonotype was found a few times. V and J are TRBV9 and TRBJ2-7, with TRBD1 as a possible D gene (5 bases). The CDR3 runs to 15 residues. V shed 0 bases and J shed 2 bases, with 12 bases lying between them. Germline V lookup: CDR1 SGDLS, CDR2 YYNGEE. For the CDR3, the DNA is TGTGCCAGCAGCGTAGGTGGACAAAATCCCTACGAGCAGTACTTC. Encoded protein: CASSVGGQNPYEQYF.